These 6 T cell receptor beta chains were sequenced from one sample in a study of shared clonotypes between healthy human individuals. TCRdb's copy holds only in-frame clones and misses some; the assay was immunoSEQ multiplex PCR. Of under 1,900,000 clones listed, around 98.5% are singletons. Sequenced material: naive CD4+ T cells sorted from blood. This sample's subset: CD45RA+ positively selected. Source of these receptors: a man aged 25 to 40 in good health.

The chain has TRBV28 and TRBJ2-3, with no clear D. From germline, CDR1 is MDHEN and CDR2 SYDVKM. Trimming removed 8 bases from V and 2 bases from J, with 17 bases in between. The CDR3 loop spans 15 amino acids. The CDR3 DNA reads TGTGCCAGCCAACAGAGAAGTGCGGTCACAGATACGCAGTATTTT. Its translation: CASQQRSAVTDTQYF.

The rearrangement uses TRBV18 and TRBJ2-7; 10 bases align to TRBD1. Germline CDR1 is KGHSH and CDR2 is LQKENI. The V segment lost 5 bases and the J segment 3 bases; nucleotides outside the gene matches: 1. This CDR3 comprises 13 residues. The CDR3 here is CASSGDRGYEQYF. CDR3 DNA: TGTGCCAGCTCAGGGGACAGGGGCTACGAGCAGTACTTC.

The DNA for the CDR3 is TGCGCCAGCAGCGCCAGAGGGACCTCTGGAAACACCATATATTTT. This codes for CASSARGTSGNTIYF. The rearrangement links TRBV10-1 to TRBJ1-3; TRBD1 might be the D (5 bases). Trimming took 6 bases from V and 0 from J, leaving 12 bases between them. The CDR3 runs to 15 residues. Germline V gives CDR1 WNHNN, CDR2 SYGVQD (reference sequence).

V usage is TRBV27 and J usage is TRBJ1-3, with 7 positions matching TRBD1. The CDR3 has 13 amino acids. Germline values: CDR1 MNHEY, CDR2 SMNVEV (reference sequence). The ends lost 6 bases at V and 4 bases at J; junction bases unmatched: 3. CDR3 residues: CASRKTGGNTIYF. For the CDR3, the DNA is TGTGCCAGCAGGAAGACAGGGGGAAACACCATATATTTT.

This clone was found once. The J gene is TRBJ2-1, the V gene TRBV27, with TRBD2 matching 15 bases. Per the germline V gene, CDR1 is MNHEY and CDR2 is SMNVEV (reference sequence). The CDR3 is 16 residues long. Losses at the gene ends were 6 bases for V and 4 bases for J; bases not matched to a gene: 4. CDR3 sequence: CASRPGLAGGYNEQFF. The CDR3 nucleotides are TGTGCCAGCAGACCTGGACTAGCGGGAGGGTACAATGAGCAGTTCTTC.

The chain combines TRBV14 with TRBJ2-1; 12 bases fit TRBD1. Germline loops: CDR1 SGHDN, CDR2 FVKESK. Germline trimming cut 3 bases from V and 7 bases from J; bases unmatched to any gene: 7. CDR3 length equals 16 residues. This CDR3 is CASSHWGQGASNEQFF. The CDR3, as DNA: TGTGCCAGCAGCCATTGGGGACAGGGGGCGTCGAATGAGCAGTTCTTC.